One sample yielded the 15 T cell receptor beta chains listed below, sequenced in a study of blood T cell repertoires in COVID-19. Sequenced by immunoSEQ multiplex PCR; TCRdb stores in-frame clones only, minus some. This table has 150,000 to 200,000 clones, under 90% appearing once. Specimen: peripheral blood. The receptors were gathered from a man aged 35 to 55 with acute or convalescent COVID-19.

The chain links TRBV4-3 to TRBJ1-2, with D perhaps matching TRBD1 (5 bases). Germline CDR1 reads LGHNA; CDR2 reads YSLEER. The V end was cut by 0 bases, the J end by 3 bases, with 11 bases between. The CDR3 is made up of 15 amino acids. The CDR3: CASSQEGGRYYGYTF. In DNA form, the CDR3 reads TGCGCCAGCAGCCAAGAGGGGGGACGGTACTATGGCTACACCTTC.

The gene calls are TRBV6-4 and TRBJ1-5; D is unresolved. The CDR3 spans 19 residues. From germline, CDR1 is MRHNA and CDR2 SNTAGT. The V gene lost 2 bases and the J gene lost 8 bases, with 28 bases spanning the gap. The DNA of the CDR3 is TGTGCCAGCAGTGACCACGGGGTTATGGGCAGGTTGGTGCCGGAGCCCCAGCATTTT. This translates into CASSDHGVMGRLVPEPQHF.

This clone came up once. The V call is TRBV30, the J call TRBJ1-2; D not resolved. Trimming left V 5 bases short and J 6 bases short, with 16 bases between. CDR3 length: 13 residues. Germline loops: CDR1 GTSNPN, CDR2 SVGIG (reference sequence). CDR3 in amino acids: CAWFGQARHGYTF. CDR3 nucleotide sequence: TGTGCCTGGTTTGGGCAGGCTCGCCATGGCTACACCTTC.

Only a few counts were recorded for this clone. The chain recombines TRBV7-2 with TRBJ2-1, with 9 bases lining up with TRBD2. This CDR3 has 15 residues. J lost 6 bases, V lost 0 bases, and 3 bases had no gene match. In germline, CDR1 is SGHTA, CDR2 FQGNSA. The CDR3 DNA reads as TGTGCCAGCAGCTTAGCAGCGGGGGGCCCCAATGAGCAGTTCTTC. Encoded protein: CASSLAAGGPNEQFF.

The chain carries TRBV7-9 and TRBJ1-6, with D possibly matching TRBD1 (6 bases). The CDR3 loop spans 15 amino acids. Germline V gives CDR1 SEHNR, CDR2 FQNEAQ (reference sequence). V lost 0 bases and J lost 6, with 9 bases in between. The CDR3 coding sequence is TGTGCCAGCAGCTTAGCGGGGGCGATTAATTCACCCCTCCACTTT. Translating it yields CASSLAGAINSPLHF.

J is TRBJ2-7 and V is TRBV6-5; TRBD1 aligns across 8 bases. CDR1 is MNHEY, CDR2 SVGAGI, per germline. J gave up 4 bases and V 5 bases, and 4 bases lay outside the gene matches. The CDR3 has 13 amino acids. DNA for the CDR3: TGTGCCAGCAGTCCAGGGGGCAGGTACGAGCAGTACTTC. Encoded protein: CASSPGGRYEQYF.

J is TRBJ2-5 and V is TRBV6-5, with D possibly TRBD1 on 6 matching bases. V lost 7 bases, J lost 4 bases, and 10 bases lay in between. Germline assignment: CDR1 MNHEY and CDR2 SVGAGI. The CDR3 loop spans 12 amino acids. CDR3 nucleotide sequence: TGTGCCAGCACTGGACAGAGAGAGACCCAGTACTTC. Encoded protein: CASTGQRETQYF.

The V gene is TRBV5-1, the J gene TRBJ2-2, with a weak D call TRBD2 (5 bases). Germline-derived CDR1 and CDR2 are SGHRS and YFSETQ. The germline V and J ends were trimmed by 4 bases and 1 base, with 14 bases remaining between them. The CDR3 covers 16 residues. CDR3 DNA sequence: TGCGCCAGCAGCCCCCCCGGGGTCGGGAACACCGGGGAGCTGTTTTTT. Translation: CASSPPGVGNTGELFF.

Notes on this clone: Other DNA variants within this sample encode the same CDR3. The J gene is TRBJ2-2, the V gene TRBV18, with a tentative D call TRBD1 (5 bases). This CDR3 has 14 amino acids. CDR1 is KGHSH and CDR2 is LQKENI in the germline V gene. V shed 2 bases and J shed 1 base, with 5 bases lying between them. The CDR3 spells CASSPGQNTGELFF. The CDR3 DNA follows: TGTGCCAGCTCACCAGGACAGAACACCGGGGAGCTGTTTTTT.

The chain links TRBV5-5 to TRBJ2-5, with TRBD1 matching over 7 bases. V trimming: 6 bases; J trimming: 1 base; junction bases outside the gene matches: 6. CDR3 length: 14 amino acids. Per the germline V gene, CDR1 is SGHKS and CDR2 is YYEKEE (reference sequence). The CDR3 loop is CASILRQGQETQYF. CDR3 sequence (DNA): TGTGCCAGCATCCTCAGACAGGGCCAAGAGACCCAGTACTTC. The full variable domain, with the rest looked up from reference TRBV5-5 and TRBJ2-5, is DAGVTQSPTHLIKTRGQQVTLRCSPISGHKSVSWYQQVLGQGPQFIFQYYEKEERGRGNFPDRFSARQFPNYSSELNVNALLLGDSALYLCASILRQGQETQYFGPGTRLLVL.

V gene TRBV27 combines with J gene TRBJ2-7; 11 nucleotides agree with TRBD1. In germline, CDR1 is MNHEY, CDR2 SMNVEV (reference sequence). The CDR3 spans 15 residues. Trimming cost V 5 bases and J 3 bases; bases outside gene matches: 6. The CDR3 spells CASSLGTGGGYEQYF. The DNA for the CDR3 is TGTGCCAGCAGTCTTGGGACAGGGGGGGGCTACGAGCAGTACTTC.

V usage is TRBV18 and J usage is TRBJ2-5; a possible D gene is TRBD2 (6 bases). The CDR3 is 14 residues long. Germline values: CDR1 KGHSH, CDR2 LQKENI. V was pared by 3 bases and J by 7 bases, with 15 bases between. The CDR3 protein is CASSPPGGAGTQYF. CDR3 nucleotides: TGTGCCAGCTCACCGCCGGGCGGGGCGGGGACCCAGTACTTC.

The genes are TRBV5-6 and TRBJ1-5, with TRBD1 identical over 7 bases. The CDR3 spans 15 residues. CDR1 SGHDT and CDR2 YYEEEE come from the germline V gene. The J segment lost 1 base and the V segment lost 0 bases, leaving 1 base of the junction unmatched. The CDR3 loop is CASSLAGGSNQPQHF. The CDR3 bases are TGTGCCAGCAGCTTGGCAGGGGGGAGCAATCAGCCCCAGCATTTT. Variable domain in full (rest from reference TRBV5-6 and TRBJ1-5): DAGVTQSPTHLIKTRGQQVTLRCSPKSGHDTVSWYQQALGQGPQFIFQYYEEEERQRGNFPDRFSGHQFPNYSSELNVNALLLGDSALYLCASSLAGGSNQPQHFGDGTRLSIL.

The chain has TRBV11-2 and TRBJ2-1; TRBD1 agrees at 8 bases. V lost 4 bases and J lost 0; bases outside the gene matches: 2. This CDR3 spans 15 amino acids. The germline V gene has CDR1 SGHAT and CDR2 FQNNGV. The CDR3 nucleotides are TGTGCCAGCAGCTATACAGGGGGCTCCTACAATGAGCAGTTCTTC. It specifies CASSYTGGSYNEQFF.

This chain connects TRBV11-1 to TRBJ2-7, with D possibly TRBD2 on 5 matching bases. The germline V gene has CDR1 SGHAT and CDR2 FQDESV (reference sequence). The CDR3 has 12 amino acids. Trimming stripped 4 bases from V and 4 bases from J, with 8 bases between. CDR3 nucleotide sequence: TGTGCCAGCAGCTCGGGGAGTTACGAGCAGTACTTC. Its protein is CASSSGSYEQYF.